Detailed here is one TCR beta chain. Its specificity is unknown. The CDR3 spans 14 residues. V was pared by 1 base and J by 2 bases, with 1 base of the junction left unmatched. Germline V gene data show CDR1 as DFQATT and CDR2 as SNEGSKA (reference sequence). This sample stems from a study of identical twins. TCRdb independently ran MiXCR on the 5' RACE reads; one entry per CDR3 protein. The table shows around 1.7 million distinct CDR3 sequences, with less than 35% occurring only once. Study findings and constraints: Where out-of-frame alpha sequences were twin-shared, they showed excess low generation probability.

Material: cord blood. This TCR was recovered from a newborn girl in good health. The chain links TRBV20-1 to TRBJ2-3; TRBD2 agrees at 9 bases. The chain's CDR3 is CSARASGATDTQYF. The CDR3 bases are TGCAGTGCTAGAGCTAGCGGGGCCACAGATACGCAGTATTTT.